A single sample gave rise to the 11 T cell receptor beta chains below, sequenced in a study of blood T cells in healthy people across ages. A second PCR, run for about 7 to 12 cycles, used a sample-barcoded 5' primer plus a J-beta primer mix. TCRdb used MiXCR to reprocess the 5' RACE reads, holding one entry per CDR3 protein. The sample lists more than 750,000 distinct CDR3 sequences, almost 30% occurring once. These data are also associated with another study on T cells of mothers and their children.

The source material was blood. Receptors were obtained from a middle-aged woman in good health.

This clonotype was seen at least ten times. The chain has TRBV4-3 and TRBJ2-1; D is ambiguous. CDR3 length equals 15 residues. Germline CDR1 and CDR2: LGHNA and YSLEER. V lost 0 bases, J lost 7 bases, and 13 bases lay in between. Here the CDR3 DNA reads TGCGCCAGCAGCCAAGACCGGCTAGTCGTGAATGAGCAGTTCTTC. Its protein product is CASSQDRLVVNEQFF.

Concerning this clonotype itself: One base away lies a much larger clone, so this may be a sequencing read error. This chain links TRBV10-3 with TRBJ2-5; D is uncertain. Gene TRBJ2-7 matches the end of the DNA better, so the J call may be wrong. CDR3 length: 12 amino acids. The germline gives CDR1 ENHRY, CDR2 SYGVKD. The CDR3 protein is CAVGEGYYEQYF. DNA for the CDR3: TGTGCCGTCGGAGAAGGGTACTACGAGCAGTACTTC.

CDR3: CASSQETAGPNSPLHF. CDR3 DNA sequence: TGTGCCAGCAGCCAAGAGACGGCAGGCCCTAATTCACCCCTCCACTTT. J is TRBJ1-6 and V is TRBV3-1; unclear D gene. Germline V lookup: CDR1 LGHDT, CDR2 YNNKEL (reference sequence). The CDR3 is 16 amino acids. The V end lost 0 bases, the J end lost 6 bases, and 12 bases lay between the germline ends.

The chain uses TRBV28 and TRBJ2-1; tentative D call: TRBD2 (6 bases). With 5 bases removed from V and 0 bases from J, the gap between germline ends came to 20 bases. CDR3 length: 18 amino acids. Germline assignment: CDR1 MDHEN and CDR2 SYDVKM. This chain's CDR3 is CASSPPGSEGPSYNEQFF. The CDR3 bases are TGTGCCAGCAGTCCACCCGGGAGTGAAGGGCCCTCCTACAATGAGCAGTTCTTC.

This clonotype has a count of ten or more. The chain uses TRBV7-2 and TRBJ1-2; weak D call: TRBD1 (6 bases). The germline CDR1 and CDR2 sequences are SGHTA and FQGNSA. V gave up 5 bases and J gave up 2 bases, with 12 bases separating them. The CDR3 sequence is 14 residues long. CDR3 DNA: TGTGCCAGCAGCCGGACAGCCGAGAACTATGGCTACACCTTC. Its protein is CASSRTAENYGYTF.

The rearrangement joins TRBV7-2 to TRBJ2-1, with D unresolved. Per the germline V gene, CDR1 is SGHTA and CDR2 is FQGNSA. The CDR3 extends over 15 amino acids. The V end was cut by 2 bases, the J end by 9 bases, with 17 bases between. CDR3 residues: CASSLHGPQVGEQFF. The CDR3 DNA follows: TGTGCCAGCAGCTTACACGGCCCCCAGGTGGGTGAGCAGTTCTTC.

There are a few counts of this clonotype. The V call is TRBV12-3 or TRBV12-4, the J call TRBJ1-2; D may be TRBD1 (5 bases). The CDR3 extends over 12 amino acids. Trimming stripped 4 bases from V and 12 bases from J, with 15 bases between. CDR3 coding DNA: TGTGCCAGCAGTTCAGGGTCCCAGGGTAACACCTTC. Translating it yields CASSSGSQGNTF.

Comment on this clonotype: An end of the junction differs from the germline gene, which may be a read error. CDR3 sequence reads: CASSPGGGQGAKQFF. CDR3 bases: TGCGCCAGCAGCCCCGGAGGGGGACAGGGTGCGAAACAGTTTTTT. The rearrangement uses TRBV5-1 and TRBJ1-4, with 9 bases aligning to TRBD1. This CDR3 region has 15 residues. CDR1 and CDR2 (germline): SGHRS, YFSETQ.

The rearrangement uses TRBV20-1 and TRBJ1-1, with TRBD1 matching 7 bases. The CDR3 has 15 amino acids. The germline CDR1 and CDR2 sequences are DFQATT and SNEGSKA (reference sequence). V was pared by 0 bases and J by 3 bases, with 7 bases of the junction left unmatched. The CDR3 DNA reads as TGCAGTGCTAGAGATTTAAGCCAGGGGGACACTGAAGCTTTCTTT. Translated: CSARDLSQGDTEAFF.

The rearrangement uses TRBV5-1 and TRBJ1-3; D remains unclear. The germline CDR1 and CDR2 sequences are SGHRS and YFSETQ. V was clipped by 0 bases and J by 0 bases, with 10 bases between them. The CDR3 spans 16 residues. Here the CDR3 DNA reads TGCGCCAGCAGCTTGGGACCGTCCAACTCTGGAAACACCATATATTTT. Its translation: CASSLGPSNSGNTIYF.

CDR3 in DNA: TGTGCCAGCAGCCAAGAGGGCTTCTCTGGGGCCAACGTCCTGACTTTC. Protein sequence: CASSQEGFSGANVLTF. The gene calls are TRBV3-1 and TRBJ2-6; D ambiguous. The germline V and J ends were trimmed by 0 bases and 0 bases, with 6 bases remaining between them. Per germline, CDR1 LGHDT and CDR2 YNNKEL (reference sequence). The CDR3 is made up of 16 amino acids.